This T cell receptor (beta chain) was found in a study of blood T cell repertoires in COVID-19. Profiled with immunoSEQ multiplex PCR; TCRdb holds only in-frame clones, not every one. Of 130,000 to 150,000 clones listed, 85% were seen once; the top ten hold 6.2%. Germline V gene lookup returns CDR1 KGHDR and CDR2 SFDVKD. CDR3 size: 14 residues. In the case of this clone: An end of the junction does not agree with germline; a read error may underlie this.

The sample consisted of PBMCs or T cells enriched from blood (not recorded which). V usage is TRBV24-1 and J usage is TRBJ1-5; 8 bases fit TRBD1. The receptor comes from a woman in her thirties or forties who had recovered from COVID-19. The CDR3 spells CATRRTGLGRNQPF. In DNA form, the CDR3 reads TGTGCCACCAGGAGGACAGGGTTAGGAAGGAATCAGCCTTTT.